The present entry profiles one TCR beta chain with its context. Exposed enrollees had met someone with a PCR-confirmed or clinician-diagnosed COVID-19 case at some point within the 2 weeks before study entry. The protocol was immunoSEQ multiplex PCR, while the TCRdb copy is restricted to in-frame clones and leaves out a portion. This table has approximately 270,000 clones, around 93% appearing once. Germline V gene lookup returns CDR1 SGDLS and CDR2 YYNGEE. V was clipped by 6 bases and J by 6 bases, with 24 bases between them. The length of the CDR3 is 17 residues. This sample was included in a study of blood T cell repertoires in COVID-19. Study-wide background: Material from acute and convalescent COVID-19 was sourced from the United States, Italy and Spain. From T cells, B-cell-depleted T cells, or PBMCs came the material, which was cDNA or gDNA.

This TCR came from a man aged 35 to 55 who had been exposed to COVID-19. V is TRBV9 and J is TRBJ2-2; D might be TRBD2 (5 bases). Input material: PBMCs or T cells enriched from blood (not recorded which). CDR3 protein: CASTAPPGRDRPGELFF. The CDR3 DNA is TGTGCCAGCACCGCACCCCCCGGTCGGGATAGACCCGGGGAGCTGTTTTTT.